The table lists the clone carrying this TCR beta chain with a count of one. The antigen remains undetermined. The data originate from a study of cytomegalovirus exposure and HLA in healthy donors. About the research overall: In an earlier analysis, almost 120 million unique TCR beta sequences were found from about 190 million T cells. Points from the study as a whole: Later analysis associated a missense DCLRE1C variant with TCR beta V- and J-gene trimming.

Trimming cost V 6 bases and J 4 bases; bases outside gene matches: 3. This CDR3 comprises 13 residues. Germline values: CDR1 LNHDA, CDR2 SQIVND (reference sequence). Primers: 60 Vbeta forward and 13 Jbeta reverse. Sequencing was performed with immunoSEQ multiplex PCR; in TCRdb, only in-frame clones are kept and a portion is missing. The repertoire holds roughly 180,000 clones, around 75% seen once, with around 2.5% in the top ten. Material for sequencing was PBMCs. The clonotype comes from a female donor in good health and CMV-seronegative. V and J are TRBV19 and TRBJ2-3, with 8 bases aligning to TRBD2. The CDR3 loop is CASSLTSADTQYF. The CDR3 bases are TGTGCCAGTAGCTTGACTAGCGCAGATACGCAGTATTTT.